One sample yielded the 8 T cell receptor beta chains listed below, sequenced in a study of T cell changes during pregnancy in multiple sclerosis. TCRdb keeps only in-frame clones here, not all; method: immunoSEQ multiplex PCR. Here the sample spans 45,000 to 65,000 clones, around 94% being singletons. This specimen was CD8+ T cells from peripheral blood mononuclear cells, taken in the third trimester of pregnancy. Every receptor here comes from a female donor with multiple sclerosis, enrolled in a pregnancy study.

CDR3 nucleotides: TGTGCCAGCAGCTTAGGGGGGGGGCGGGAAGAGCAGTTCTTC. Protein product: CASSLGGGREEQFF. The chain combines TRBV7-9 with TRBJ2-1, with D perhaps matching TRBD2 (7 bases). The germline V gene encodes CDR1 SEHNR and CDR2 FQNEAQ (reference sequence). Trimming stripped 1 base from V and 10 bases from J, with 14 bases between. The CDR3 spans 14 residues.

This chain connects TRBV2 to TRBJ2-3; the D is unclear. Deletions cut 0 bases from V and 1 base from J, with 17 bases between. CDR1 is SNHLY, CDR2 FYNNEI, per germline. The CDR3 totals 18 residues. CDR3 in amino acids: CASSEAYAQSEGTDTQYF. Here the CDR3 DNA reads TGTGCCAGCAGTGAAGCGTACGCCCAGAGTGAGGGCACAGATACGCAGTATTTT.

The rearrangement joins TRBV5-1 to TRBJ2-5; 7 bases are a match to TRBD2. The better agreement between TRBJ2-7 and the DNA end casts doubt on the J call. Germline V gene data show CDR1 as SGHRS and CDR2 as YFSETQ. The CDR3 loop spans 18 amino acids. CDR3 in DNA: TGCGCCAGCAGCCCGGATGGCCCGACTAGCTGGCAGAGATACGAGCAGTACTTC. As protein: CASSPDGPTSWQRYEQYF.

This chain uses TRBV27 with TRBJ1-2; the D is unclear. The germline V gene encodes CDR1 MNHEY and CDR2 SMNVEV (reference sequence). The CDR3 length is 13 residues. V lost 2 bases, J lost 3 bases, and 7 bases lay in between. CDR3 loop: CASSLGGYYGYTF. DNA for the CDR3: TGTGCCAGCAGTTTAGGAGGCTACTATGGCTACACCTTC.

The J gene is TRBJ1-1, the V gene TRBV29-1, with a tentative D call TRBD1 (6 bases). V was pared by 5 bases and J by 0 bases, with 16 bases between. Germline V gene data show CDR1 as SQVTM and CDR2 as ANQGSEA. This CDR3 contains 15 residues. CDR3 DNA: TGCAGCGTTCAAGGGGGGGAGGGCCTGAACACTGAAGCTTTCTTT. Protein: CSVQGGEGLNTEAFF.

The rearrangement uses TRBV5-4 and TRBJ2-7; 9 positions match TRBD1. In germline, CDR1 is SGHNT, CDR2 YYREEE (reference sequence). Trimming took 3 bases from V and 1 from J; bases not matched to a gene: 11. The CDR3 sequence is 17 residues long. The CDR3 bases are TGTGCCAGCAGCTCACCGGACTCCGGGACAGGGTCCTACGAGCAGTACTTC. This gives the protein CASSSPDSGTGSYEQYF.

The chain is built from TRBV29-1 and TRBJ2-3; TRBD2 agrees at 8 bases. The CDR3 consists of 15 residues. Germline-derived CDR1 and CDR2 are SQVTM and ANQGSEA. V lost 7 bases and J lost 5; bases outside the gene matches: 14. CDR3 sequence reads: CSAPGGDPLEDTQYF. The CDR3 DNA reads TGCAGCGCCCCGGGGGGGGACCCACTTGAAGATACGCAGTATTTT.

This clone came up many times. The chain uses TRBV7-3 and TRBJ2-3; 8 bases are shared with TRBD1. Trimming cost V 6 bases and J 5 bases; bases outside gene matches: 4. Germline V gene sequence: CDR1 SGHTA, CDR2 FQGTGA. The CDR3 totals 13 residues. Here the CDR3 reads CASSAGGEDTQYF. The CDR3, as DNA: TGTGCCAGCAGTGCAGGGGGCGAAGATACGCAGTATTTT.